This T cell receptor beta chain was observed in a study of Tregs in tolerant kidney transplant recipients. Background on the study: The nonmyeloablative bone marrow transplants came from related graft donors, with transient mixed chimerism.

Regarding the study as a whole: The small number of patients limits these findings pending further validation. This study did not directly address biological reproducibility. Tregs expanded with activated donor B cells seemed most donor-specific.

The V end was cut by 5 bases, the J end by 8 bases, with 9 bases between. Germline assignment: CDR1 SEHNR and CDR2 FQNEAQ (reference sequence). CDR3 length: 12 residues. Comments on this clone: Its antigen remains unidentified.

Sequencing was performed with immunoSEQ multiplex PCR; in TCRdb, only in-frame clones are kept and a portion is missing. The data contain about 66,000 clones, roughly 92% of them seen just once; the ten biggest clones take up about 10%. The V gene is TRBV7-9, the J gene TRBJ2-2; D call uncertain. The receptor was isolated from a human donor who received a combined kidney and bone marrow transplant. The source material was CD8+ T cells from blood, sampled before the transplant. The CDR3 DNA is TGTGCCAGCAGCCCCCTTACAGGGGAGCTGTTTTTT. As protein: CASSPLTGELFF.